The 2 T cell receptor beta chains below all came from one sample that was sequenced in a study of blood T cell repertoires in COVID-19. Sequencing used immunoSEQ multiplex PCR; TCRdb keeps in-frame clones, though not all of them. The data hold approximately 260,000 clones, with approximately 86% observed a single time. Sequencing was performed on PBMCs or T cells enriched from blood (not recorded which). The receptors stem from a young woman with acute COVID-19.

This chain connects TRBV7-8 to TRBJ2-7; 8 positions agree with TRBD2. Germline CDR1 and CDR2: SGHVS and FQNEAQ. CDR3 length: 19 residues. With 0 bases clipped from V and 3 bases from J, the junction kept 16 bases outside the gene matches. CDR3 residues: CASSLAVPSGSASIYEQYF. For the CDR3, the DNA is TGTGCCAGCAGCTTAGCGGTTCCCAGCGGGAGCGCCAGTATCTACGAGCAGTACTTC.

The CDR3 loop is CASSPPSGAAGVFF. The CDR3 bases are TGTGCCAGCAGTCCCCCTAGCGGGGCTGCCGGGGTGTTTTTT. The genes are TRBV3-1 (or the pseudogene TRBV3-2) and TRBJ2-2; 9 positions match TRBD2. Germline V gene sequence: CDR1 LGHDT, CDR2 YNNKEL (reference sequence). This CDR3 is 14 amino acids long. Trimming cost V 6 bases and J 15 bases; bases outside gene matches: 14.